A selection of T cell receptor beta chains follows, all from one sample in a study of T cells in Graves' hyperthyroidism and ophthalmopathy. TCRdb passed the multiplex PCR reads through MiXCR, listing each CDR3 protein once. The sample consists of 460,000 or so distinct CDR3 sequences, approximately 15% of them appearing once. Specimen: blood. These receptor sequences come from a woman in her late teens or twenties with Graves' hyperthyroidism. Both conserved end residues are part of each CDR3. The D gene is left open where the match is weak. For some rows the clone size is stated as once, few or many, or as a class when expanded; others skip it.

TRBD1	TRBV7-2	many	TRBJ1-2	CASSLAGTGGGYGYTF	TGTGCCAGCAGCTTAGCCGGGACAGGGGGCGGCTATGGCTACACCTTC
.	TRBV12-3/TRBV12-4	many	TRBJ1-3	CASTKGEISGNTIYF	TGTGCCAGCACCAAGGGAGAGATCTCTGGAAACACCATATATTTT
.	TRBV27	many	TRBJ1-1	CASSLNTGRNTEAFF	TGTGCCAGCAGTTTAAACACAGGGAGAAACACTGAAGCTTTCTTT
TRBD1	TRBV20-1	many	TRBJ1-5	CSARGQGLGPQHF	TGCAGTGCCCGCGGACAGGGCCTGGGGCCCCAGCATTTT
.	TRBV25-1	many	TRBJ1-2	CASSALVKDGYTF	TGTGCCAGCAGTGCGTTGGTGAAAGATGGCTACACCTTC
TRBD2	TRBV12-5	many	TRBJ2-3	CASGLIFGLAGEYTQYF	TGTGCTAGTGGTTTAATTTTCGGCTTAGCGGGAGAGTATACGCAGTATTTT
.	TRBV25-1	.	TRBJ2-1	CASRRESDYNEQFF	TGTGCCAGCAGGAGGGAGTCGGATTACAATGAGCAGTTCTTC
.	TRBV24-1	.	TRBJ2-5	CATSDLNGETQYF	TGTGCCACCAGTGATTTGAACGGGGAGACCCAGTACTTC
TRBD1	TRBV29-1	.	TRBJ1-1	CSVEGTGRTEAFF	TGCAGCGTTGAAGGGACAGGGAGAACTGAAGCTTTCTTT
TRBD1	TRBV30	many	TRBJ1-4	CAERDSNEKLFF	TGTGCCGAGCGGGACAGTAATGAAAAACTGTTTTTT
.	TRBV20-1	.	TRBJ1-2	CSVRELGRNYGYTF	TGCAGTGTCAGGGAGCTTGGACGGAACTATGGCTACACCTTC
TRBD2	TRBV14	many	TRBJ2-1	CASSQGEGREQFF	TGTGCCAGCAGCCAAGGGGAGGGTAGGGAGCAGTTCTTC
TRBD2	TRBV19	many	TRBJ2-3	CASSKGLAVSTDTQYF	TGTGCCAGTAGTAAAGGACTAGCGGTTAGCACAGATACGCAGTATTTT
.	TRBV11-3	.	TRBJ2-1	CASSERGGPFSYNEQFF	TGTGCCAGCAGCGAAAGGGGGGGCCCTTTCTCCTACAATGAGCAGTTCTTC
.	TRBV10-2	.	TRBJ2-1	CASSETSYNEQFF	TGCGCCAGCAGTGAAACTAGCTACAATGAGCAGTTCTTC
.	TRBV19	.	TRBJ1-1	CASSIDRAAGWSPEAFF	TGTGCCAGTAGTATAGATCGGGCGGCCGGCTGGAGCCCTGAAGCTTTCTTT
TRBD1	TRBV7-8	many	TRBJ1-1	CASSWNRGSTEAFF	TGTGCCAGCAGCTGGAACAGGGGGTCGACTGAAGCTTTCTTT
.	TRBV28	.	TRBJ1-1	CASPTQLPRDGAEAFF	TGTGCCAGCCCTACTCAACTCCCGAGGGATGGGGCTGAAGCTTTCTTT
TRBD2	TRBV5-1	.	TRBJ2-7	CASSLRWREIGEQYF	TGCGCCAGCAGCTTGCGATGGCGGGAGATAGGCGAGCAGTACTTC
.	TRBV20-1	few	TRBJ1-1	CSAFGGASNTEAFF	TGCAGTGCCTTTGGGGGGGCTTCGAACACTGAAGCTTTCTTT
.	TRBV7-2	.	TRBJ1-3	CASSSRGQGNTIYF	TGTGCCAGCAGCTCCCGCGGACAGGGAAACACCATATATTTT
.	TRBV5-1	many	TRBJ2-4	CASSLSGTGKNIQYF	TGCGCCAGCAGCTTGTCGGGGACGGGCAAAAACATTCAGTACTTC
.	TRBV5-5	many	TRBJ1-1	CASSLGRGGYTEAFF	TGTGCCAGCAGCTTGGGGCGGGGCGGTTACACTGAAGCTTTCTTT
.	TRBV18	.	TRBJ2-1	CASSRGTAVSYNEQFF	TGTGCCAGCTCCAGAGGGACTGCCGTCTCCTACAATGAGCAGTTCTTC
.	TRBV5-6	.	TRBJ2-3	CASSLEGAYTQYF	TGTGCCAGCAGCTTGGAAGGAGCCTATACGCAGTATTTT
TRBD2	TRBV6-5	many	TRBJ2-7	CASRYSAGTALEQYF	TGTGCCAGCAGATACTCAGCGGGAACCGCTCTGGAGCAGTACTTC
TRBD1	TRBV6-1	many	TRBJ2-3	CASSEIGTGGTDTQYF	TGTGCCAGCAGTGAAATCGGGACAGGGGGCACAGATACGCAGTATTTT
.	TRBV11-1	many	TRBJ1-2	CASSFGSSNYGYTF	TGTGCCAGCAGCTTTGGATCATCCAACTATGGCTACACCTTC
.	TRBV7-3	many	TRBJ1-1	CASSLSPYSGAFF	TGTGCCAGCAGCTTAAGCCCATACAGTGGAGCTTTCTTT
.	TRBV29-1	.	TRBJ2-3	CSDTGLPWDTQYF	TGCAGCGACACCGGCCTCCCGTGGGATACGCAGTATTTT
TRBD2	TRBV5-4	few	TRBJ2-4	CASSSNTSDPSRNIQYF	TGTGCCAGCAGCTCTAACACTAGCGACCCCTCTCGGAACATTCAGTACTTC
TRBD1	TRBV6-5	.	TRBJ1-2	CASSYSNRGRGYTF	TGTGCCAGCAGTTACTCGAATAGGGGGCGAGGCTACACCTTC
TRBD1	TRBV27	few	TRBJ1-5	CASRGITTGPSNQPQHF	TGTGCCAGCAGGGGGATAACGACAGGGCCCAGCAATCAGCCCCAGCATTTT
TRBD2	TRBV12-3/TRBV12-4	.	TRBJ2-1	CASSYSSTSGSYNEQFF	TGTGCCAGCAGTTACTCCTCGACTAGCGGTTCCTACAATGAGCAGTTCTTC
TRBD2	TRBV27	many	TRBJ2-2	CASARGTSGRAATGELFF	TGTGCCAGCGCCAGGGGGACTAGCGGGAGGGCGGCCACCGGGGAGCTGTTTTTT
.	TRBV12-3/TRBV12-4	many	TRBJ1-5	CASSAMSPSDQHF	TGTGCCAGCAGTGCGATGAGCCCTAGTGACCAGCATTTT
.	TRBV10-1	.	TRBJ2-7	CASSEGRSYEQYF	TGCGCCAGCAGTGAAGGTCGGAGCTACGAGCAGTACTTC
TRBD1	TRBV5-1	.	TRBJ2-6	CASSLAYARDRGGSGANVLTF	TGTGCCAGCAGCTTGGCCTACGCCCGGGACAGGGGGGGATCTGGGGCCAACGTCCTGACTTTC
TRBD1	TRBV4-2	.	TRBJ1-6	CASSQRTGGRNNSPLHF	TGTGCCAGCAGCCAAAGGACAGGGGGTAGGAATAATTCACCCCTCCACTTT
TRBD2	TRBV3-1	.	TRBJ2-7	CASSQGTSQYGQYF	TGTGCCAGCAGTCAAGGGACTAGCCAGTACGGGCAGTACTTC
.	TRBV12-5	many	TRBJ2-5	CASGSTSGVRETQYF	TGTGCTAGTGGTTCCACCTCGGGGGTCCGAGAGACCCAGTACTTC
.	TRBV19	.	TRBJ1-1	CASSSRNRATEAFF	TGTGCCAGTAGTTCCCGTAACAGGGCTACTGAAGCTTTCTTT
.	TRBV5-1	.	TRBJ2-7	CASSLAQVGFYEQYF	TGCGCCAGCAGCTTGGCACAGGTTGGGTTTTACGAGCAGTACTTC
TRBD1	TRBV12-3/TRBV12-4	many	TRBJ2-1	CASSSPGGQEGEQFF	TGTGCCAGCAGTTCCCCAGGGGGACAGGAGGGTGAGCAGTTCTTC
.	TRBV5-1	many	TRBJ2-2	CASSFGIEYTGELFF	TGCGCCAGCAGCTTCGGGATCGAGTACACCGGGGAGCTGTTTTTT
.	TRBV2	many	TRBJ2-2	CASTIRGPTELFF	TGTGCCAGCACGATCCGGGGGCCAACGGAGCTGTTTTTT
TRBD1	TRBV7-9	many	TRBJ2-3	CASSFGQGGTDTQYF	TGTGCCAGCAGCTTTGGACAGGGGGGGACAGATACGCAGTATTTT